This TCR beta chain appears in the sequencing data of a study of T cell responses to AZD1222 COVID-19 vaccine. Study-wide results and caveats: Researchers took repertoire samples only after the peak T cell response had come. As reported, nearly half of all spike-specific TCRs target variant regions that are unmutated. With two AZD1222 doses given, Spike-specific TCR breadth and depth both rose. It should be noted that donors were predominantly white British and more often female, and clonal diversity was possibly underestimated.

TCRdb's copy holds only in-frame clones and misses some; the assay was immunoSEQ multiplex PCR. The sample holds 140,000 to 150,000 clones, 70% to 90% seen once. As to this clone: Antigen specificity is unknown.

The receptor's source is an adult in good health. Material: peripheral blood, obtained on day 0 of AZD1222 vaccination.

The CDR3 DNA sequence: TGTGCCAGCAGCCCTGAGGGGCTGATTGAAAAACTGTTTTTT. Its protein is CASSPEGLIEKLFF. V gene TRBV2 combines with J gene TRBJ1-4, with a possible D match to TRBD1 (5 bases). Germline values: CDR1 SNHLY, CDR2 FYNNEI. This CDR3 contains 14 residues. The V end was cut by 6 bases, the J end by 7 bases, with 15 bases between.